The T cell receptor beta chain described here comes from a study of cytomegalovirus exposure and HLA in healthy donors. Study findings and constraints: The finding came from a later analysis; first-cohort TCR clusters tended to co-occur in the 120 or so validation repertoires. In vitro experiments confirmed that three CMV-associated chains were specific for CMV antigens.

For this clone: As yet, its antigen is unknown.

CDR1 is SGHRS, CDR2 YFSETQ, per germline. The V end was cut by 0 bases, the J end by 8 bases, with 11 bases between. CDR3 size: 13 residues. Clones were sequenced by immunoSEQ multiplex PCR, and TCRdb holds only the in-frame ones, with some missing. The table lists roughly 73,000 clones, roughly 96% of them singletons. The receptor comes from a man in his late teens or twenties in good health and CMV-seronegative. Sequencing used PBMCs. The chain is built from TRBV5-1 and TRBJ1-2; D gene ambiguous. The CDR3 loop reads CASSLAPTEGYTF. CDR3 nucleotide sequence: TGCGCCAGCAGCTTGGCCCCGACGGAGGGCTACACCTTC.